The 14 T cell receptor beta chains in this list originate from one sample, sequenced in a study of T cell repertoires in cytomegalovirus infection. These receptors are not linked to any known antigen. TCRdb re-derived calls from the reads in MiXCR, one entry per CDR3 protein. The sample lists 600,000 to 700,000 distinct CDR3 sequences; approximately 33% were seen once. Sample: cultured PBMCs, taken from culture after CMV antigen stimulation. These receptors originate from a human donor in good health (CMV status not recorded). Some clones in this sample may be carry-over from other donors' samples.

The chain has TRBV6-1 and TRBJ2-7; a possible D gene is TRBD2 (7 bases). The ends were cut back, 7 bases at V and 6 bases at J, with 25 bases in the middle. Germline loops: CDR1 MNHNS, CDR2 SASEGT. The CDR3 is 16 residues long. The CDR3 nucleotides are TGTGCCAGCACCTACATTCCCGGGGGGCGAGGGCTCGAGCAGTACTTC. As protein: CASTYIPGGRGLEQYF.

The rearrangement uses TRBV7-9 and TRBJ2-3; D possibly uses TRBD1 or TRBD2 (5 bases each). V lost 4 bases, J lost 0 bases, and 14 bases lay in between. Germline lookup yields CDR1 SEHNR and CDR2 FQNEAQ (reference sequence). The CDR3 loop spans 16 amino acids. CDR3 sequence reads: CASSWTGTPSTDTQYF. For the CDR3, the DNA is TGTGCCAGCAGCTGGACCGGGACCCCGAGCACAGATACGCAGTATTTT. The whole variable domain, filled in from reference TRBV7-9 and TRBJ2-3, reads DTGVSQNPRHKITKRGQNVTFRCDPISEHNRLYWYRQTLGQGPEFLTYFQNEAQLEKSRLLSDRFSAERPKGSFSTLEIQRTEQGDSAMYLCASSWTGTPSTDTQYFGPGTRLTVL.

This chain connects TRBV7-9 to TRBJ1-3; D unresolved. V shed 5 bases and J shed 0 bases, with 14 bases lying between them. In germline, CDR1 is SEHNR, CDR2 FQNEAQ (reference sequence). The CDR3 has 16 amino acids. This chain's CDR3 is CASSLGFSGSGNTIYF. In nucleotides, the CDR3 is TGTGCCAGCAGCCTCGGGTTTTCGGGCTCTGGAAACACCATATATTTT. The full variable domain, completed using reference TRBV7-9 and TRBJ1-3, is DTGVSQNPRHKITKRGQNVTFRCDPISEHNRLYWYRQTLGQGPEFLTYFQNEAQLEKSRLLSDRFSAERPKGSFSTLEIQRTEQGDSAMYLCASSLGFSGSGNTIYFGEGSWLTVV.

J is TRBJ1-5 and V is TRBV19, with D maybe TRBD1 (6 bases). This CDR3 has 18 residues. With 5 bases removed from V and 0 bases from J, the gap between germline ends came to 20 bases. CDR1 LNHDA and CDR2 SQIVND come from the germline V gene (reference sequence). CDR3 loop: CASSSTGEGDDSNQPQHF. The CDR3 DNA follows: TGTGCCAGTAGTTCAACTGGTGAGGGGGATGATAGCAATCAGCCCCAGCATTTT.

There are a few counts of this clonotype. The chain combines TRBV19 with TRBJ2-1; possibly TRBD2 for D (5 bases). V lost 10 bases and J lost 6, with 19 bases in between. This CDR3 is built from 14 residues. Looked up from germline, CDR1 is LNHDA and CDR2 is SQIVND (reference sequence). The CDR3 sequence: CATSGASRGNEQFF. CDR3 in DNA: TGTGCCACCAGCGGCGCTAGCCGGGGCAATGAGCAGTTCTTC.

This clonotype was counted a single time. The genes are TRBV6-1 and TRBJ1-1; a possible D gene is TRBD1 (6 bases). CDR3 length: 15 amino acids. In germline, CDR1 is MNHNS, CDR2 SASEGT. V was cut by 3 bases and J by 1 base, with 12 bases left in between. The CDR3 bases are TGTGCCAGCAGTGATGTTACAGGGACGAACACTGAAGCTTTCTTT. Its protein product is CASSDVTGTNTEAFF.

This clonotype was seen a single time. V is TRBV6-5 and J is TRBJ1-5; D gene uncertain. The CDR3 totals 18 residues. V was trimmed by 4 bases and J by 2 bases, leaving 21 bases between them. Germline loops: CDR1 MNHEY, CDR2 SVGAGI. CDR3 sequence: CASSSATPFYRGNQPQHF. In DNA, the CDR3 is TGTGCCAGCAGTTCAGCGACACCCTTCTATAGAGGCAATCAGCCCCAGCATTTT.

This clonotype was seen a handful of times. The V gene is TRBV6-6, the J gene TRBJ2-1, with D maybe TRBD2 (8 bases). Per germline, CDR1 MNHNY and CDR2 SVGAGI (reference sequence). V gave up 2 bases and J gave up 7 bases, with 18 bases separating them. This CDR3 spans 16 amino acids. The CDR3 spells CASSYLGLGGGNEQFF. The CDR3 coding sequence is TGTGCCAGCAGTTACCTGGGACTAGGGGGCGGGAATGAGCAGTTCTTC.

This clonotype came up many times. V usage is TRBV7-2 and J usage is TRBJ1-2, with TRBD1 as a possible D gene (5 bases). Germline V CDR1 and CDR2: SGHTA, FQGNSA. Trimming took 2 bases from V and 0 from J, leaving 10 bases between them. CDR3 length: 15 residues. CDR3 bases: TGTGCCAGCAGCTTATTCGCCAGGGCTAACTATGGCTACACCTTC. It yields the protein CASSLFARANYGYTF.

This clonotype was seen at least ten times. The chain combines TRBV7-2 with TRBJ2-5; no clear D gene. This CDR3 has 16 amino acids. The germline V gene has CDR1 SGHTA and CDR2 FQGNSA. V lost 2 bases and J lost 3, with 16 bases in between. This CDR3 is CASSLSTRFLKETQYF. The CDR3 nucleotides read TGTGCCAGCAGCTTATCGACGAGGTTTTTAAAAGAGACCCAGTACTTC.

The chain carries TRBV20-1 and TRBJ2-5, with 8 nucleotides matching TRBD2. Trimming cost V 0 bases and J 5 bases; bases outside gene matches: 8. The CDR3 spans 15 residues. The germline V gene has CDR1 DFQATT and CDR2 SNEGSKA (reference sequence). The CDR3 bases are TGCAGTGCTAGAGATGGGGCGGGAGGACTGGAGACCCAGTACTTC. Its translation is CSARDGAGGLETQYF.

The V and J genes are TRBV10-2 and TRBJ2-2; the D gene is possibly TRBD2 (7 bases). The V gene's germline CDR1 is WSHSY and CDR2 SAAADI. The V end was cut by 10 bases, the J end by 8 bases, with 20 bases between. This CDR3 region has 14 residues. CDR3 in amino acids: CATTGREITGELFF. The CDR3 DNA sequence: TGCGCCACCACAGGGCGGGAGATAACAGGGGAGCTGTTTTTT.

The chain recombines TRBV6-1 with TRBJ2-7, with a tentative D call TRBD1 (5 bases). The CDR3 runs 17 residues. CDR1 MNHNS and CDR2 SASEGT come from the germline V gene. Trimming took off 5 bases at V and 3 bases at J, with 23 bases between the two ends. The CDR3 DNA reads as TGTGCCAGCAGTTATGGGGTATGGGGCGTAATACGCTACGAGCAGTACTTC. Its protein is CASSYGVWGVIRYEQYF.

The chain employs TRBV7-2 and TRBJ2-3, with TRBD2 identical over 9 bases. V lost 6 bases to trimming and J lost 1 base; unmatched junction nucleotides: 11. Per the germline V gene, CDR1 is SGHTA and CDR2 is FQGNSA. The CDR3 sequence is 17 residues long. The CDR3 bases are TGTGCCAGCAGTCTACGCGGGGGGGGAGTTCGCACAGATACGCAGTATTTT. This encodes CASSLRGGGVRTDTQYF.